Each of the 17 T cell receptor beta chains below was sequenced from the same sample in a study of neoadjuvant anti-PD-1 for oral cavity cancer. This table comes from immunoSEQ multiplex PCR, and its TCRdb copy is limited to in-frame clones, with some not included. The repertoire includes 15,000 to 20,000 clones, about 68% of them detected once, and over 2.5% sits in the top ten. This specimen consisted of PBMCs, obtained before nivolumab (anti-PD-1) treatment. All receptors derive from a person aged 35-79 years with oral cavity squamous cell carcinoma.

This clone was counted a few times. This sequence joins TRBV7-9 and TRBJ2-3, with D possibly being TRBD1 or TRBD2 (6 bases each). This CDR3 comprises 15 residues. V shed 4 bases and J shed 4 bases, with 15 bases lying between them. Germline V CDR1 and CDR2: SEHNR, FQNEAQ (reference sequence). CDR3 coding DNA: TGTGCCAGCAGCTCGAGGACAGCGGGCGCAGATACGCAGTATTTT. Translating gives CASSSRTAGADTQYF.

CDR3 sequence (DNA): TGCAGCGCAGAGGGTCGGATGGAGACCCAGTACTTC. Amino acid sequence: CSAEGRMETQYF. The rearrangement links TRBV29-1 to TRBJ2-5; D might be TRBD2 (5 bases). Germline V gives CDR1 SQVTM, CDR2 ANQGSEA. V was shortened by 7 bases and J by 5 bases, with 14 bases between the two germline ends. CDR3 length: 12 residues.

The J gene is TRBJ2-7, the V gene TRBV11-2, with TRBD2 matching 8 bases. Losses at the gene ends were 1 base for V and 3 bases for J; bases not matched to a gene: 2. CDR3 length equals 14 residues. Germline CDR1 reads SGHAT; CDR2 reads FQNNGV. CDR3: CASSLGLAGYEQYF. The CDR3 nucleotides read TGTGCCAGCAGCTTAGGGCTAGCGGGCTACGAGCAGTACTTC.

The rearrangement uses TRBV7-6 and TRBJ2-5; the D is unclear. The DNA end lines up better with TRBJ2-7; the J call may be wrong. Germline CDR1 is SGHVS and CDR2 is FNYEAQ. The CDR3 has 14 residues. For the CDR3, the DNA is TGTGCCAGCAGCTTGTCCAAGCCGGGCTACGAGCAGTACTTC. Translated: CASSLSKPGYEQYF.

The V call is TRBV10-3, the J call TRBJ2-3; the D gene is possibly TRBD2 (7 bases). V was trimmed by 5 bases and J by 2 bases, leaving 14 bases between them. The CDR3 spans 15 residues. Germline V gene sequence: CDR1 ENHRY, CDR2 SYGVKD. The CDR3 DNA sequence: TGTGCCATCAGTCAAGGGGGGAGGGACACAGATACGCAGTATTTT. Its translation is CAISQGGRDTDTQYF.

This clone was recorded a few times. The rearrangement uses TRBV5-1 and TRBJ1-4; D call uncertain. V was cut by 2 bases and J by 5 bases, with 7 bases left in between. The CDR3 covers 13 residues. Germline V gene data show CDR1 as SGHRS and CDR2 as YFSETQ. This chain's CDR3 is CASSFGGNEKLFF. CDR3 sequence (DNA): TGCGCCAGCAGCTTTGGCGGGAATGAAAAACTGTTTTTT.

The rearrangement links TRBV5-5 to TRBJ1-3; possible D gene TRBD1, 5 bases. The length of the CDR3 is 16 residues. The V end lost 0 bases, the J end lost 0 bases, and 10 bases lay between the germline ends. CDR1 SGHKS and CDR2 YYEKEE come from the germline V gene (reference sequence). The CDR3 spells CASSLDDRISGNTIYF. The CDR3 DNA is TGTGCCAGCAGCTTGGATGACAGAATCTCTGGAAACACCATATATTTT.

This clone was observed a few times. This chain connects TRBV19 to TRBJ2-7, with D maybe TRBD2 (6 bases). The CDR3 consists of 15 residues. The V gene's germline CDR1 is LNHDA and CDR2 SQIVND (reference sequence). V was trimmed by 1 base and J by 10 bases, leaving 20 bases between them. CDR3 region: CASSIGLAPSVPQYF. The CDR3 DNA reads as TGTGCCAGTAGTATAGGGCTAGCGCCCTCGGTACCTCAGTACTTC.

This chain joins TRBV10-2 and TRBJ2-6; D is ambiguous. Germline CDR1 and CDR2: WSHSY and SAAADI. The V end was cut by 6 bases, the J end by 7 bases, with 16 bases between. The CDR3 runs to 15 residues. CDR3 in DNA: TGCGCCAGCAGAAATACATCGCTTGCCGCCAACGTCCTGACTTTC. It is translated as CASRNTSLAANVLTF.

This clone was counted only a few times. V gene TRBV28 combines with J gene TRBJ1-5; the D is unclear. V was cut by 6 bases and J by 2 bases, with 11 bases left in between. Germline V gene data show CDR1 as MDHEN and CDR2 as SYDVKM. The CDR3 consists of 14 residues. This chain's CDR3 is CASSPWGGNQPQHF. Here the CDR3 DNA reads TGTGCCAGCAGCCCGTGGGGAGGCAATCAGCCCCAGCATTTT.

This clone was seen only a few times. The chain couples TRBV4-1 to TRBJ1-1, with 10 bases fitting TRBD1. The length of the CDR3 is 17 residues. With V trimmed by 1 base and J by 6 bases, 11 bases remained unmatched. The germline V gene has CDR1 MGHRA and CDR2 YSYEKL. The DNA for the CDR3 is TGCGCCAGCAGCCAAGGCCCCGCCGACAGGGGGCTATCTGAAGCTTTCTTT. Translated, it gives CASSQGPADRGLSEAFF.

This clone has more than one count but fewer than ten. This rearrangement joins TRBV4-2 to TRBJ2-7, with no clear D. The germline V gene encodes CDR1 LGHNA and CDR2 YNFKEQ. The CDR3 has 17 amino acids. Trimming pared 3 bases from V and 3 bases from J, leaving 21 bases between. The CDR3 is CASSQMVRPTGVYEQYF. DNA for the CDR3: TGTGCCAGCAGCCAGATGGTCCGTCCTACTGGGGTCTACGAGCAGTACTTC.

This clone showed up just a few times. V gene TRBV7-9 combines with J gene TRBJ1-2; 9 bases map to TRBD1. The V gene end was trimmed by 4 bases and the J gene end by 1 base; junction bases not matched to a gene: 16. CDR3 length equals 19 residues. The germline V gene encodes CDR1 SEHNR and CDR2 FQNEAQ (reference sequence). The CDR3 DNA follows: TGTGCCAGCAGCTCCCTTGGGGGACAGGGAAATTGGGTTAACTATGGCTACACCTTC. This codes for CASSSLGGQGNWVNYGYTF.

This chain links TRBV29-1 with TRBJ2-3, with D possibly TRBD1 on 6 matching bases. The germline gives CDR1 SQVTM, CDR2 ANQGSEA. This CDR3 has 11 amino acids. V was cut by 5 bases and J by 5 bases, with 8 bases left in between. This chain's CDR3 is CSVRDIDTQYF. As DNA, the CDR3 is TGCAGCGTTAGGGACATAGATACGCAGTATTTT.

For the CDR3, the DNA is TGTGCCAGCAGCCTCGGCTCGGGACAGCCGTCTTCGAATGAAAAACTGTTTTTT. This encodes CASSLGSGQPSSNEKLFF. This chain links TRBV4-2 with TRBJ1-4; 7 nucleotides match TRBD1. The junction had 16 bases not matched to a gene; V was cut back by 4 bases and J by 5 bases. The CDR3 is 18 amino acids. Germline V lookup: CDR1 LGHNA, CDR2 YNFKEQ.

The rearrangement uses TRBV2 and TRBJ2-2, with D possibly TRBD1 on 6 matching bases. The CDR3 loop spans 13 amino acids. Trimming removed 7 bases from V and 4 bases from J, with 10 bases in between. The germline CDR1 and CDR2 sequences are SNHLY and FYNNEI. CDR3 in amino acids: CASTDRPTGELFF. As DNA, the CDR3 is TGTGCCAGCACCGACAGGCCCACCGGGGAGCTGTTTTTT.

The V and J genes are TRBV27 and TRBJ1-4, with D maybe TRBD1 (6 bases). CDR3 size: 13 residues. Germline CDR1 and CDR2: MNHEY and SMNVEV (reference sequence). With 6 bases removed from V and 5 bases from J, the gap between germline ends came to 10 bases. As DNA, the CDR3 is TGTGCCAGCAGCACACAGGGAAATGAAAAACTGTTTTTT. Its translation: CASSTQGNEKLFF.